The entry below gives a single T cell receptor beta chain sequence along with its context. The data originate from a study of cytomegalovirus exposure and HLA in healthy donors. Study information: Across more than 350 genotyped donors, roughly 80% landed in the Caucasian-associated ancestry cluster.

Germline V CDR1 and CDR2: MDHEN, SYDVKM. The CDR3 extends over 16 amino acids. Trimming at V came to 6 bases and at J to 0 bases, leaving 10 bases not matched to a gene. Donors consisted of healthy bone marrow donors. It was with 60 Vbeta and 13 Jbeta primers that the PCR ran. The repertoire was sequenced with immunoSEQ multiplex PCR; TCRdb's copy has only in-frame clones and lacks some. The sample has under 200,000 clones, 86% seen once. Sequencing was done on a sample of PBMCs. The J gene is TRBJ1-1, the V gene TRBV28; 7 positions agree with TRBD1. The TCR comes from a woman in her thirties in good health and CMV-seronegative. CDR3 residues: CASSPPRTGLNTEAFF. In DNA form, the CDR3 reads TGTGCCAGCAGCCCGCCGCGGACAGGACTGAACACTGAAGCTTTCTTT.